This TCR beta chain was retrieved from a study of OX40 agonist ivuxolimab in advanced cancers. A note on the overall study: The costimulatory receptor OX40 (CD134) was targeted by ivuxolimab, a fully human IgG2 agonistic monoclonal antibody. The paper reports the monotherapy dose-escalation portion (N ≈ 50 patients) of the phase I ivuxolimab trial. The point of sequencing TCRbeta in the periphery was to test whether ivuxolimab changed TCR sequence diversity and drove clonal T-cell expansion. Prior anti-PD-1, anti-PD-L1 or anti-CTLA-4 therapy was permitted, and approximately 40% of dose-escalation patients had received checkpoint inhibitors. Intravenous ivuxolimab was administered to patients every 2 weeks at six dose levels: 0.01, 0.1, 0.3, 1.5, 3 and 10 mg/kg. The dose-escalation cohort was 80% to 90% male with a mean age of roughly 60 years, ranging from 23 to 79. Among the roughly 54 dose-escalation patients, about 19 had hepatocellular carcinoma, some 15 melanoma, 9 renal cell carcinoma and 9 head and neck cancer. Three dose-escalation patients achieved partial responses, one with hepatocellular carcinoma and two with cutaneous melanoma. General study outcomes and caveats: On average, CD8+ T cells showed more expanded clones than CD4+ T cells after ivuxolimab. In the 0.1-3.0 mg/kg groups, partial responders had among the lowest normalized peripheral clonal expansion, particularly in CD8+ T cells. At doses of 0.1 to 3.0 mg/kg, clonal expansion of both CD4+ and CD8+ blood T cells was observed from baseline to week 6. Antigen specificity was not determined for the clonally expanded peripheral T cells. Low levels of normalized T-cell clonal expansion were also seen in some patients who did not respond.

Points on this clone: Its antigen remains undetermined. Base qualities are not provided; no much larger clone lies one nucleotide away.

The CDR3 has 16 amino acids, counting the end cysteine and phenylalanine. The kept DNA is CDR3 alone, 48 bases in frame from the first base. Trimming costs V 7 bases and J 0 bases, and their ends lie 16 bases apart. The CDR1 and CDR2 encoded by the germline V gene (reference sequence) are GTSNPN and SVGIG. Patients with a history of autoimmune disease or receiving systemic immunosuppression were excluded from the trial. Peripheral blood for TCR sequencing was collected from all dose cohorts at baseline, on cycle 4 day 1, and on cycle 7 day 1. Samples came from an open-label, multicenter, first-in-human phase I dose-escalation trial of ivuxolimab. The trial enrolled adults with locally advanced or metastatic head and neck squamous cell, hepatocellular, melanoma or renal cell carcinoma. CD4+ and CD8+ T cells were sorted separately from peripheral blood before TCR sequencing. Genomic DNA was extracted from sorted cells for sequencing of the TCRbeta CDR3 region. The immunoSEQ Assay was used for sequencing of TCRbeta CDR3 regions. Drawn from immuneACCESS, this table holds only the in-frame rearrangements with V and J called that TCRdb kept. Clones are partly lost; checked studies trace under half to an unresolved V gene and leave the rest unexplained. The sample table holds some 57,000 clones, of which roughly 90% were seen once. The top ten clones comprise 4.5% to 5.5% of the sample.

Here the chain combines TRBV30 and TRBJ2-6; the D match is possibly TRBD1 or TRBD2, with 5 bases aligned in each. Sequences were derived from CD4+ or CD8+ T cells sorted from blood, sampled in a trial of the OX40 agonist ivuxolimab. This clonotype was sampled from an adult with an advanced solid tumor such as melanoma, head and neck, liver or kidney cancer. The CDR3 region: CASGRGSYSGANVLTF. The DNA is as follows: TGTGCCTCCGGTCGGGGCTCTTACTCTGGGGCCAACGTCCTGACTTTC.